The sequence of this T cell receptor beta chain was determined in a study of a mutant IDH1 vaccine in newly diagnosed glioma. The repertoire was sequenced with immunoSEQ multiplex PCR; TCRdb's copy has only in-frame clones and lacks some. The sample has 45,000 to 70,000 clones, about 91% seen once. This sample's time point: baseline, week 1 (first vaccination visit). Stated treatment: pre-vaccination baseline after standard-of-care therapy. This TCR derives from a man over 45 with glioma. The material sequenced was PBMCs, taken from a glioma patient treated with radiotherapy, temozolomide or both.

The CDR3 sequence: CASSLQGNGYTF. The CDR3 DNA reads TGTGCCAGCTCACTCCAGGGGAATGGCTACACCTTC. This chain joins TRBV18 and TRBJ1-2, with D perhaps TRBD1 (6 bases). Germline V gives CDR1 KGHSH, CDR2 LQKENI. The V end lost 4 bases, the J end lost 6 bases, and 9 bases lay between the germline ends. The CDR3 is 12 residues long.